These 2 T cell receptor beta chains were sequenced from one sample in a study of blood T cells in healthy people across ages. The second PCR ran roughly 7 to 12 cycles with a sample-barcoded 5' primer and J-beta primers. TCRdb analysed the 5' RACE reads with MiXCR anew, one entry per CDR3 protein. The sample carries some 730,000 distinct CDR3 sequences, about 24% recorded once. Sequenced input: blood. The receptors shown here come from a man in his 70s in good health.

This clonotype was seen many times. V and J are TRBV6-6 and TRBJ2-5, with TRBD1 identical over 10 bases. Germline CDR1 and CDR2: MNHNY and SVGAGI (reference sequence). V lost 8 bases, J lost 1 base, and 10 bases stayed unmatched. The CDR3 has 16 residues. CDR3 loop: CASEGWGQGFQETQYF. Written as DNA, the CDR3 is TGTGCCAGCGAAGGTTGGGGACAGGGGTTCCAAGAGACCCAGTACTTC.

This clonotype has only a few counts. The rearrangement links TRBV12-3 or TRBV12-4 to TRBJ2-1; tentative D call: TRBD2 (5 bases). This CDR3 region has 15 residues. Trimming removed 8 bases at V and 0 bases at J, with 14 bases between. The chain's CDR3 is CASGNGVSSYNEQFF. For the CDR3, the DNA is TGTGCCAGCGGAAACGGGGTTAGCTCCTACAATGAGCAGTTCTTC.